This entry describes one T cell receptor (beta chain). CDR3 length: 17 amino acids. J lost 8 bases, V lost 4 bases, and 10 bases had no gene match. Per germline, CDR1 SGHKS and CDR2 YYEKEE (reference sequence). This record comes from a study of blood T cell repertoires in COVID-19. Whole-study context: Sites in the United States, Italy and Spain provided acute and convalescent COVID-19 samples. From T cells, B-cell-depleted T cells, or PBMCs came the material, which was cDNA or gDNA.

This table comes from immunoSEQ multiplex PCR, and its TCRdb copy is limited to in-frame clones, with some not included. The table includes fewer than 300,000 clones, about 87% detected once. The sequence was obtained from a woman aged 35 to 49 who had recovered from COVID-19. The chain joins TRBV5-5 to TRBJ2-1; TRBD2 matches at 15 bases. Sequencing used peripheral blood. CDR3 region: CASSLPGLAGGPDEQFF. DNA for the CDR3: TGTGCCAGCAGCCTACCTGGACTAGCGGGGGGGCCGGATGAGCAGTTCTTC.